This T cell receptor beta chain was sequenced during a study of regulatory T cells in long-lasting Graves disease. Study outcomes and limitations: The study found TRBV28, TRBJ1-2 and TRBJ2-5 favored in persistent disease.

Through Arm-PCR of CDR3 regions and iRepertoire HTBI primers, TCR beta libraries were built. TCRdb ran MiXCR on the multiplex PCR reads and lists one entry per CDR3 protein. This table holds 350,000 to 500,000 distinct CDR3 sequences, approximately 14% found once. A note on this clonotype: Its specificity is not known.

The length of the CDR3 is 16 residues. Losses at the gene ends were 4 bases for V and 5 bases for J; bases not matched to a gene: 9. CDR1 and CDR2 (germline): SGHNT, YENEEA. This sample's time point: newly diagnosed GD, antithyroid drugs for less than 3 months. Construction of the TCR library relied on RNA isolated from PBMCs. These same data were also listed under a study on T cells in Graves' hyperthyroidism and ophthalmopathy.

This clonotype originated in a woman aged 45-60 years with Graves disease. The V call is TRBV11-3, the J call TRBJ2-3; TRBD2 aligns across 10 bases. This sample comprised peripheral blood mononuclear cells (PBMCs), obtained at new diagnosis, from a patient treated with antithyroid drugs. Written as DNA, the CDR3 is TGTGCCAGCAGCTGGGGGCTAGCGGGAGCGGGAGATACGCAGTATTTT. It codes for CASSWGLAGAGDTQYF.